The present T cell receptor beta chain was sequenced within a study of post-analysis software for immune sequencing data. Study summary: In terms of disease course, relapsing-remitting, secondary progressive and progressive-relapsing multiple sclerosis were included. Findings of the study overall: Samples from a shared batch, those prepared together, strongly co-clustered by F measure. TRBV5-6, TRBV5-1 and TRBV20-1 were among five TRBV segments more frequent in patients than controls. Controls had significantly higher normalized Chao1 diversity than multiple sclerosis patients.

On this clonotype: Its specificity is unknown.

Carried by the TCR beta cDNA libraries were unique molecular identifiers. Yield was roughly 0.5 million cDNA molecules from around 0.96 to 9.9 million T cells. From the PCR reads, TCRdb called clonotypes with MiXCR, one entry per CDR3 protein. The sample holds approximately 460,000 distinct CDR3 sequences; under 55% are singletons and the top ten take about 12%. Germline V gene data show CDR1 as DFQATT and CDR2 as SNEGSKA (reference sequence). V was cut by 3 bases and J by 6 bases, with 9 bases left in between. The length of the CDR3 is 12 residues. Material: blood. This TCR was recovered from a girl aged 5-17 years with multiple sclerosis. This rearrangement joins TRBV20-1 to TRBJ2-1; D is ambiguous. DNA of the CDR3: TGCAGTGCTAGGTGGCGCTTCAATGAGCAGTTCTTC. This sequence encodes CSARWRFNEQFF.